Sequencing of this T cell receptor beta chain was carried out in a study of cytomegalovirus exposure and HLA in healthy donors. Regarding the study as a whole: A later analysis reported that several of the most significant clusters appeared to be linked to common viral pathogens, among them Epstein-Barr virus. In an earlier analysis, about 90% or about 30%: the productive usage of most TCR beta V segments. A list of 150 or so TCR beta chains associated with cytomegalovirus was given.

Comments on this clone: Its antigen remains unidentified.

The PCR used 60 Vbeta and 13 Jbeta primers. Clones were read by immunoSEQ multiplex PCR, and TCRdb kept only the in-frame ones, dropping some. The sample table sets out some 71,000 clones. The TCR was taken from a woman aged 25-40 years in good health and CMV-seronegative. Sequencing input: PBMCs.

The CDR3 sequence is CASSRPTGYEQYF. The CDR3 DNA sequence: TGTGCCAGCAGCCGTCCGACAGGATACGAGCAGTACTTC. The chain joins TRBV6-6 to TRBJ2-7; tentative D call: TRBD1 (6 bases). CDR1 and CDR2 (germline): MNHNY, SVGAGI (reference sequence). The CDR3 contains 13 residues. Between the trimmed V and J ends, which lost 6 bases and 4 bases, there was a span of 13 bases.